A single sample is the source of the 8 T cell receptor beta chains below, sequenced in a study of tumor and adjacent non-tumor tissue in lung cancer. This sample's RNA came from whole unsorted tissue. TCRbeta libraries were built with three rounds of nested PCR, modified from ARM-PCR. TCRdb analysed the multiplex PCR reads with MiXCR anew, one entry per CDR3 protein. The top ten hold roughly 18% of the sample, which has under 150,000 distinct CDR3 sequences, around two thirds seen once. Sequenced sample: lung tumor tissue. The receptors stem from a man aged 55 to 70 with small cell lung cancer.

This chain uses TRBV29-1 with TRBJ2-1, with D perhaps TRBD2 (6 bases). Germline V lookup: CDR1 SQVTM, CDR2 ANQGSEA. The CDR3 spans 13 residues. CDR3 DNA sequence: TGCAACTTTGAAACGGGAGCGCGAAATGAGCAGTTCTTC. It yields the protein CNFETGARNEQFF.

Of note for this clonotype: It may be a read error: a sequence one base away is much more abundant. J is TRBJ1-5 and V is TRBV6-1; weak D call: TRBD1 (5 bases). The CDR3 totals 13 residues. The V gene's germline CDR1 is MNHNS and CDR2 SASEGT. The CDR3 nucleotides are TGTGCCAGCAGAGAACTAGGGGATCAGCCCCAGCAATTT. Translated: CASRELGDQPQQF.

This chain uses TRBV20-1 with TRBJ2-1; TRBD1 is a possible D gene (5 bases). This CDR3 spans 11 amino acids. Germline V gives CDR1 DFQATT, CDR2 SNEGSKA (reference sequence). The CDR3 bases are TGCACTGTCGACAGATACAATGAGCAGTTCTTC. Protein: CTVDRYNEQFF.

V gene TRBV12-3 or TRBV12-4 combines with J gene TRBJ1-1, with D unclear. The CDR3 is made up of 13 amino acids. The CDR3 region is CTTSSLMNTEAFF. The CDR3 bases are TGTACCACAAGCAGTTTAATGAACACTGAAGCTTTCTTT.

In this sample, this clonotype turned up a few times. As DNA, the CDR3 is TGCAGTGCCTCCCGACAGGAGAGTTTCTACAATGAGCAGTTCTTC. Its translation: CSASRQESFYNEQFF. V is TRBV20-1 and J is TRBJ2-1; tentatively, D is TRBD1 (6 bases). V was shortened by 6 bases and J by 3 bases, with 18 bases between the two germline ends. From germline, CDR1 is DFQATT and CDR2 SNEGSKA (reference sequence). This CDR3 comprises 15 residues.

The table lists this clonotype with many counts. The chain couples TRBV6-5 to TRBJ1-4; D might be TRBD1 (5 bases). This CDR3 comprises 15 residues. V dropped 6 bases and J dropped 6 bases, with 17 bases sitting between them. Germline V CDR1 and CDR2: MNHEY, SVGAGI. CDR3 region: CASSPAGGWDEKLFF. In DNA form, the CDR3 reads TGTGCCAGCAGCCCCGCCGGGGGTTGGGATGAAAAACTGTTTTTT.

Of note for this clonotype: Mismatch with germline at one junction end may stem from a read error. The chain is built from TRBV4-2 and TRBJ2-1; D is perhaps TRBD2 (5 bases). The CDR3 is 16 residues long. CDR1 and CDR2 from the germline V gene are LGHNA and YNFKEQ. CDR3 sequence reads: CDSSQVTTGTYNEQFF. CDR3 nucleotides: TGTGACAGCAGCCAGGTCACCACGGGAACCTACAATGAGCAGTTCTTC.

The chain carries TRBV12-3 or TRBV12-4 and TRBJ2-3; 11 nucleotides align to TRBD2. V lost 8 bases to trimming and J lost 1 base; unmatched junction nucleotides: 5. The CDR3 consists of 15 residues. The CDR3 bases are TGTGCCAGCGAACCGGGACTAGCGGGCACAGATACGCAGTATTTT. Its translation: CASEPGLAGTDTQYF.